Listed here are 10 T cell receptor beta chains from one sample, sequenced in a study of T cells in Graves' hyperthyroidism and ophthalmopathy. TCR beta CDR3 regions were amplified from RNA. HTBI primers were the set used in a first-round RT-PCR of the TCR CDR3. TCRdb processed the multiplex PCR reads anew with MiXCR; each CDR3 protein has one entry. The sample has approximately 600,000 distinct CDR3 sequences; less than 25% are singletons. Sequenced: blood. The source of these receptors is a young man with Graves' ophthalmopathy.

This clonotype was observed a handful of times. This chain joins TRBV12-5 and TRBJ1-1, with 10 positions matching TRBD1. Germline CDR1 is LGHNT and CDR2 is FRNRAP. The junction had 6 bases not matched to a gene; V was cut back by 7 bases and J by 1 base. The CDR3 spans 15 residues. The CDR3 nucleotides are TGTGCTAGTGCCAGCCGGGACAGGGGGAACACTGAAGCTTTCTTT. Translating gives CASASRDRGNTEAFF.

The table lists this clonotype with a few counts. J is TRBJ2-5 and V is TRBV7-2; D gene ambiguous. In germline, CDR1 is SGHTA, CDR2 FQGNSA. Trimming pared 1 base from V and 1 base from J, leaving 10 bases between. The CDR3 sequence is 15 residues long. This chain's CDR3 is CASSLVRQTQETQYF. For the CDR3, the DNA is TGTGCCAGCAGCTTAGTGAGGCAGACCCAAGAGACCCAGTACTTC.

This clonotype was seen only a few times. This chain joins TRBV10-3 and TRBJ2-1; the D gene is possibly TRBD1 (5 bases). V lost 0 bases, J lost 7 bases, and 10 bases lay in between. Germline-derived CDR1 and CDR2 are ENHRY and SYGVKD. This CDR3 has 14 residues. CDR3 DNA sequence: TGTGCCATCAGTGAGTCTGACAGTAGGAATGAGCAGTTCTTC. It translates to CAISESDSRNEQFF.

V is TRBV10-1 and J is TRBJ2-3, with 7 bases lining up with TRBD1. The germline V gene encodes CDR1 WNHNN and CDR2 SYGVQD (reference sequence). Trimming cost V 2 bases and J 4 bases; bases outside gene matches: 3. The CDR3 contains 14 residues. For the CDR3, the DNA is TGCGCCAGCAGTGAGAGGGGGCGCGCAGATACGCAGTATTTT. Translation gives CASSERGRADTQYF.

In this sample, this clonotype turned up many times. This chain joins TRBV28 and TRBJ2-3; 13 nucleotides agree with TRBD2. CDR1 is MDHEN, CDR2 SYDVKM, per germline. The CDR3 extends over 15 amino acids. V lost 2 bases, J lost 8 bases, and 4 bases stayed unmatched. The CDR3, as DNA: TGTGCCAGCAGTTTAACTTGGACTAGCGGGAGTACGCAGTATTTT. Translated, it gives CASSLTWTSGSTQYF. Supplemented by reference TRBV28 and TRBJ2-3, the full variable domain reads DVKVTQSSRYLVKRTGEKVFLECVQDMDHENMFWYRQDPGLGLRLIYFSYDVKMKEKGDIPEGYSVSREKKERFSLILESASTNQTSMYLCASSLTWTSGSTQYFGPGTRLTVL.

This chain uses TRBV28 with TRBJ2-1; TRBD2 matches 8 bases. The CDR3 extends over 16 amino acids. The V segment lost 5 bases and the J segment 2 bases; nucleotides outside the gene matches: 8. Germline CDR1 MDHEN, CDR2 SYDVKM. The CDR3 loop reads CASSISLAGPYNEQFF. DNA of the CDR3: TGTGCCAGCAGTATCAGTTTAGCGGGACCCTACAATGAGCAGTTCTTC.

This clonotype has ten or more counts. V usage is TRBV12-3 or TRBV12-4 and J usage is TRBJ1-1; 7 nucleotides agree with TRBD1. Trimming removed 6 bases from V and 4 bases from J; junction bases left unmatched: 5. The CDR3 length is 13 residues. DNA of the CDR3: TGTGCCAGCAGCCGAAACAGGGGCACTGAAGCTTTCTTT. Translated, it gives CASSRNRGTEAFF.

This clonotype turned up a few times. The CDR3 nucleotides are TGTGCCAGCAGCCCACGGACTAGCGGCGATTCCTACGAGCAGTACTTC. Translating it yields CASSPRTSGDSYEQYF. This chain joins TRBV5-4 and TRBJ2-7; TRBD2 matches 10 bases. With V trimmed by 4 bases and J by 1 base, 8 bases remained unmatched. Per germline, CDR1 SGHNT and CDR2 YYREEE (reference sequence). The CDR3 consists of 16 residues.

The CDR3 region has the DNA TGCAGTGCTAGGACTAGCGAGAGCTCCTACAATGAGCAGTTCTTC. Amino acid sequence: CSARTSESSYNEQFF. The chain joins TRBV20-1 to TRBJ2-1, with TRBD2 identical over 8 bases. V trimming: 3 bases; J trimming: 0 bases; junction bases outside the gene matches: 4. CDR1 DFQATT and CDR2 SNEGSKA come from the germline V gene (reference sequence). The CDR3 length is 15 residues.

This clonotype appeared many times. This chain connects TRBV20-1 to TRBJ2-5, with D hard to call. This CDR3 spans 14 amino acids. Trimming pared 0 bases from V and 1 base from J, leaving 9 bases between. In germline, CDR1 is DFQATT, CDR2 SNEGSKA (reference sequence). DNA of the CDR3: TGCAGTGCTAGAGATCGTGGACCCCAAGAGACCCAGTACTTC. It specifies CSARDRGPQETQYF.